This T cell receptor (beta chain) was identified during a study of shared clonotypes between healthy human individuals (TCRdb year 2020). About the investigation overall: A few men and a couple of women, aged 18 to 49 years, made up the cohort. To estimate repertoire size and how much clonotype sharing occurs between individuals, the study deeply sequenced the blood TCR repertoires of about five healthy adults. To increase sequencing depth and limit assay-specific biases, TCR repertoire library preparation and sequencing were carried out by different laboratories using diverse techniques. Leukapheresis yielded between about 0.94 and 8.9 billion PBMCs per donor. The paper's findings and limits, for the study overall: Based on pairwise subsampling, the degree of clonotype sharing among donors was expected to be affected by sequencing depth. Because the study included a small number of donors, the genetic and exposure-history diversity represented was limited. Sampling was restricted to blood, and TCR repertoires in tissue are likely to differ from TCR repertoires in blood.

Donors were healthy HIV-negative adults with no recently reported acute infections or vaccinations. Only Caucasian adults living in Nashville, Tennessee, USA were represented among the donors. In the unsorted samples, 70 million to 90 million PBMCs were counted, and genomic DNA was extracted using the QIAamp DNA Blood Mini kit. Blood was collected by leukapheresis, and PBMCs were isolated by Ficoll-Histopaque density gradient centrifugation and then cryopreserved in liquid nitrogen vapor phase. Regarding this clone: Which antigen it targets is not known. Per-base qualities were not stored, and no clone one base away is much larger.

Deletion took 7 bases off V and 2 bases off J, with a span of 11 bases between the germline ends. The CDR3 has 13 amino acids, counting the end cysteine and phenylalanine. Of all the DNA, just the CDR3 is kept, 39 bases in frame from base 1. CDR1 and CDR2 are drawn from the germline V gene (reference sequence): PRHDT, FYEKMQ. Using the deep immunoSEQ assay, TCR CDR3 regions were amplified from genomic DNA by multiplex PCR. For each cell subset, the extracted genomic DNA was distributed evenly across all wells of several immunoSEQ 96-well plates, and each plate served as one replicate. For unsorted PBMC, around 300 ng genomic DNA, equal to 25,000 to 35,000 T cell genomes, was loaded into each replicate PCR. Unsorted PBMC genomic DNA was sequenced across ten immunoSEQ deep assay plates. Purified libraries were measured with a Qubit 3.0 fluorometer, size-checked on a Bioanalyzer 2100, and measured again with the KAPA Library Quantification kit. Each immunoSEQ 96-well plate was sequenced on its own single-read 150-cycle Illumina NextSeq 550 flow cell. On the authors' methods: The immunoSEQ output contained only junctional sequences without quality scores, so filtering could not match that applied to full-length reads. Sequences were annotated with PyIR, a Python wrapper for IgBLAST v1.9, using IMGT germline references to assign V/J genes and CDR3. Any read was removed if the V/J assignment was weak (E-value above 1e-6), the CDR3 was missing, or the read contained stop codons, out-of-frame junctions, or ambiguous translated residues. V3J clonotypes were defined by identical inferred V gene, J gene, and CDR3 amino acid sequence. Percentage overlap between repertoires was computed as shared unique clonotypes divided by the size of the smaller repertoire. Richness of each repertoire was evaluated using RTK rarefaction, the Chao1 estimator, and Recon v2.1 estimates of unobserved clonotypes. As stored in TCRdb, this immuneACCESS dataset retains in-frame rearrangements with V and J assigned. A fraction of the clones does not appear; measured against another copy, unresolved V genes explain less than half of the discrepancy, and the remainder lacks a known reason. The D gene and trimming were derived from the DNA, and the V and J assignments and clone size from that table. Present in this sample are approximately 500,000 clones, 79% of which were seen just once. The ten most abundant clones make up approximately 12% of the sample.

This chain joins TRBV13 to TRBJ1-2; tentative D gene TRBD1, with 6 bases matching. Specimen: PBMCs. The source of this sequence is a woman aged 40 to 50 in good health. Some clones in this sample may be carry-over from other donors' samples. The bases read TGTGCCAGCACCTACAGGGAGAACTATGGCTACACCTTC. This encodes CASTYRENYGYTF.